Below, 9 T cell receptor beta chains from the same sample are listed, as sequenced in a study of brain T cells in children with intractable seizures. The protocol was immunoSEQ multiplex PCR, while the TCRdb copy is restricted to in-frame clones and leaves out a portion. The sample shows just under 65,000 clones, around 95% of them seen only once. The sequencing used peripheral blood, collected at surgery. The receptors originated from a boy in the first two years of life with focal cortical dysplasia and intractable seizures.

The gene calls are TRBV5-1 and TRBJ2-1, with 10 bases matching TRBD2. This CDR3 has 14 residues. Germline V lookup: CDR1 SGHRS, CDR2 YFSETQ. With 6 bases clipped from V and 3 bases from J, the junction kept 3 bases outside the gene matches. The CDR3: CASTGLANYNEQFF. The CDR3 DNA reads as TGCGCCAGCACGGGACTAGCGAACTACAATGAGCAGTTCTTC. The full variable domain, its missing parts supplied by reference TRBV5-1 and TRBJ2-1, is KAGVTQTPRYLIKTRGQQVTLSCSPISGHRSVSWYQQTPGQGLQFLFEYFSETQRNKGNFPGRFSGRQFSNSRSEMNVSTLELGDSALYLCASTGLANYNEQFFGPGTRLTVL.

V gene TRBV7-9 combines with J gene TRBJ2-4, with D unclear. V lost 5 bases and J lost 8, with 10 bases in between. This CDR3 is built from 12 residues. Germline-derived CDR1 and CDR2 are SEHNR and FQNEAQ (reference sequence). CDR3 bases: TGTGCCAGCAGCCCACACGAGGACATTCAGTACTTC. This gives the protein CASSPHEDIQYF.

The chain couples TRBV4-1 to TRBJ2-1; 10 nucleotides agree with TRBD1. V lost 0 bases, J lost 3 bases, and 2 bases stayed unmatched. Per the germline V gene, CDR1 is MGHRA and CDR2 is YSYEKL. The CDR3 length is 16 residues. CDR3 sequence: CASSQDRTGGYNEQFF. CDR3 DNA sequence: TGCGCCAGCAGCCAAGATCGGACAGGGGGCTACAATGAGCAGTTCTTC.

The CDR3 here is CASSPYWTQETQYF. CDR3 sequence (DNA): TGTGCCAGCAGCCCCTACTGGACACAAGAGACCCAGTACTTC. The chain couples TRBV27 to TRBJ2-5; D is perhaps TRBD1 (5 bases). Germline lookup yields CDR1 MNHEY and CDR2 SMNVEV (reference sequence). V gave up 6 bases and J gave up 2 bases, with 13 bases separating them. This CDR3 has 14 amino acids.

CDR3: CASSQGSREYGYTF. The CDR3 DNA sequence: TGTGCCAGCAGCCAAGGCAGTCGGGAGTATGGCTACACCTTC. The chain combines TRBV3-1 (or the pseudogene TRBV3-2) with TRBJ1-2; no definite D call. Trimming took 1 base from V and 5 from J, leaving 11 bases between them. The CDR3 consists of 14 residues. Looked up from germline, CDR1 is LGHDT and CDR2 is YNNKEL (reference sequence).

The chain links TRBV4-1 to TRBJ2-3; 8 nucleotides match TRBD2. Germline CDR1 MGHRA, CDR2 YSYEKL. With 0 bases clipped from V and 3 bases from J, the junction kept 5 bases outside the gene matches. CDR3 length equals 16 residues. CDR3 in amino acids: CASSQDFERGTDTQYF. The CDR3 DNA reads TGCGCCAGCAGCCAAGATTTCGAGCGGGGGACAGATACGCAGTATTTT.

The gene calls are TRBV21-1 and TRBJ1-6. TRBV21-1 is designated a pseudogene. There are 14 residues in the CDR3. The CDR3 protein is CASSRLSINSPLHF. In DNA form, the CDR3 reads TGTGCCAGCAGCCGGTTGAGCATCAATTCACCCCTCCACTTT.

The chain joins TRBV6-1 to TRBJ2-2; the match to TRBD2 covers 15 bases. V shed 4 bases, J shed 5 bases, and the junction held 8 bases outside the gene matches. CDR1 and CDR2 (germline): MNHNS, SASEGT. The length of the CDR3 is 18 residues. CDR3 amino acids: CASSARTSGGAGTGELFF. CDR3 sequence (DNA): TGTGCCAGCAGTGCCCGGACTAGCGGGGGGGCCGGGACCGGGGAGCTGTTTTTT.

This clone was recorded only once. This chain links TRBV3-1 (or the pseudogene TRBV3-2) with TRBJ1-4, with D tentatively TRBD1 (5 bases). Germline CDR1 and CDR2: LGHDT and YNNKEL (reference sequence). This CDR3 comprises 16 residues. V shed 4 bases and J shed 5 bases, with 17 bases lying between them. The CDR3 DNA follows: TGTGCCAGCAGCCTCTCTGCTACGGGGGTCAATGAAAAACTGTTTTTT. It encodes CASSLSATGVNEKLFF.